These T cell receptor beta chains were read from a single sample in a study of T-cell memory formation after mild COVID-19. TCRdb reprocessed the 5' RACE reads with MiXCR, giving one entry per CDR3 protein. The sample contains some 490,000 distinct CDR3 sequences, over 15% of which appear only once. The sample consisted of PBMCs or a T cell subset sorted from them (not recorded which). The receptors originated from an adult woman who had mild COVID-19 (a few samples of this study predate the infection). Cell type and time point are not known. Both conserved end residues are part of each CDR3. The order of the fields is J gene, clone size, D gene, CDR3 length, V gene, CDR3 protein, CDR3 DNA. A D gene is named only where the DNA matches it firmly. Rows give clone size only sometimes, using once, few, many, or a class for an expanded clone.

TRBJ2-3 | few | TRBD2 | 16 | TRBV27 | CASSLYTAGGTDTQYF | TGTGCCAGCAGTTTATATACGGCGGGGGGAACAGATACGCAGTATTTT
TRBJ2-2 | . | . | 14 | TRBV6-2/TRBV6-3 | CASCVTSNTGELFF | TGTGCCAGTTGTGTCACATCGAACACCGGGGAGCTGTTTTTT
TRBJ2-7 | . | . | 12 | TRBV12-3/TRBV12-4 | CASSFSPYEQYF | TGTGCCAGCAGTTTCTCGCCCTACGAGCAGTACTTC
TRBJ2-7 | few | . | 12 | TRBV12-3/TRBV12-4 | CASSPGTALRYF | TGTGCCAGCAGTCCGGGGACGGCTTTGCGGTACTTC
TRBJ1-2 | many | TRBD1 | 13 | TRBV12-3/TRBV12-4 | CASSLTDRGGYTF | TGTGCCAGCAGTCTTACGGACAGGGGTGGCTACACCTTC
TRBJ1-1 | few | TRBD1 | 14 | TRBV6-5 | CASSLSQGSTEAFF | TGTGCCAGCAGTTTATCACAGGGGAGCACTGAAGCTTTCTTT
TRBJ2-5 | few | . | 19 | TRBV7-9 | CASSPFPFFLRVSQETQYF | TGTGCCAGCAGCCCATTTCCTTTCTTCCTCCGCGTGAGCCAAGAGACCCAGTACTTC
TRBJ1-2 | . | TRBD1 | 13 | TRBV12-3/TRBV12-4 | CASSSDRGYGYTF | TGTGCCAGCAGTTCCGACAGGGGATATGGCTACACCTTC
TRBJ2-1 | . | TRBD2 | 14 | TRBV20-1 | CSARTVAGVGEQFF | TGCAGTGCTAGAACCGTAGCGGGAGTGGGTGAGCAGTTCTTC
TRBJ2-7 | few | . | 14 | TRBV7-2 | CASSLSLSSYEQYF | TGTGCCAGCAGCTTAAGTCTGAGCTCCTACGAGCAGTACTTC
TRBJ2-2 | few | . | 17 | TRBV12-3/TRBV12-4 | CASSFGVWTQMAGELFF | TGTGCCAGCAGTTTCGGGGTCTGGACGCAGATGGCGGGGGAGCTGTTTTTT
TRBJ2-7 | few | . | 12 | TRBV7-6 | CASSQATGEQYF | TGTGCCAGCAGCCAAGCGACGGGTGAGCAGTACTTC
TRBJ2-2 | few | TRBD2 | 16 | TRBV15 | CATSRDRGLATGELFF | TGTGCCACCAGCAGAGATCGCGGACTAGCGACCGGGGAGCTGTTTTTT
TRBJ2-7 | . | TRBD2 | 15 | TRBV9 | CASSYSGLSSYEQYF | TGTGCCAGCAGCTATAGCGGGCTCAGCTCCTACGAGCAGTACTTC
TRBJ2-1 | . | TRBD2 | 17 | TRBV7-9 | CASSATSGGVSYNEQFF | TGTGCCAGCAGCGCCACTAGCGGGGGGGTCTCCTACAATGAGCAGTTCTTC
TRBJ1-2 | . | . | 13 | TRBV7-2 | CASTHPGLNGYTF | TGTGCCAGCACTCACCCAGGGCTGAATGGCTACACCTTC
TRBJ2-2 | few | . | 14 | TRBV20-1 | CSAPSLAGQGELFF | TGCAGTGCCCCCTCCCTGGCCGGACAAGGGGAGCTGTTTTTT
TRBJ2-2 | . | . | 16 | TRBV20-1 | CSAGGLTELNTGELFF | TGCAGTGCGGGGGGCCTCACAGAACTTAACACCGGGGAGCTGTTTTTT
TRBJ2-2 | . | . | 14 | TRBV11-2 | CASLGGVLTGELFF | TGTGCCAGCCTGGGAGGAGTGCTCACCGGGGAGCTGTTTTTT
TRBJ2-3 | . | . | 15 | TRBV4-1 | CASSPPGRATDTQYF | TGCGCCAGCAGCCCCCCAGGGCGGGCCACAGATACGCAGTATTTT
TRBJ1-2 | . | . | 16 | TRBV4-2 | CASSQAVTAAGYGYTF | TGTGCCAGCAGCCAAGCGGTGACTGCGGCTGGCTATGGCTACACCTTC
TRBJ2-4 | . | . | 11 | TRBV12-3/TRBV12-4 | CASTRGGVQYF | TGTGCCAGCACCAGGGGAGGGGTTCAGTACTTC
TRBJ1-1 | . | TRBD1 | 15 | TRBV7-9 | CASSPQTGVNTEAFF | TGTGCCAGCAGCCCCCAGACAGGGGTGAACACTGAAGCTTTCTTT
TRBJ1-1 | . | . | 15 | TRBV30 | CAWRVGGLENTEAFF | TGTGCCTGGAGGGTGGGGGGATTAGAGAACACTGAAGCTTTCTTT
TRBJ2-5 | many | . | 12 | TRBV20-1 | CSAISGKETQYF | TGCAGTGCTATATCCGGGAAAGAGACCCAGTACTTC
TRBJ2-5 | few | TRBD2 | 16 | TRBV4-1 | CASSRRLGTSLETQYF | TGCGCCAGCAGCCGGAGGTTAGGGACTAGTTTGGAGACCCAGTACTTC
TRBJ1-2 | few | . | 14 | TRBV18 | CASSPGTSTGGYTF | TGTGCCAGCTCACCGGGGACATCAACGGGGGGCTACACCTTC
TRBJ1-1 | once | . | 16 | TRBV15 | CATSSGPGGGIQVAFF | TGTGCCACCAGCAGTGGCCCGGGAGGGGGGATTCAAGTAGCTTTCTTT
TRBJ1-4 | . | . | 14 | TRBV4-1 | CASSQGGTNETLFF | TGCGCCAGCAGCCAAGGAGGAACTAATGAAACACTGTTTTTT
TRBJ2-1 | . | . | 13 | TRBV4-2 | CASSQREFGEQFF | TGTGCCAGCAGCCAACGAGAGTTTGGTGAGCAGTTCTTC
TRBJ2-6 | . | . | 17 | TRBV6-2/TRBV6-3 | CASSYRGGASGANVLTF | TGTGCCAGCAGTTATCGTGGAGGGGCAAGTGGGGCCAACGTCCTGACTTTC
TRBJ1-2 | . | . | 12 | TRBV24-1 | CATSDPYYGYTF | TGTGCCACCAGTGATCCCTACTATGGCTACACCTTC
TRBJ2-7 | . | TRBD1 | 16 | TRBV18 | CASSTTGTGLGGEQYF | TGTGCCAGCTCAACGACAGGGACAGGGTTAGGTGGCGAGCAGTACTTC
TRBJ2-1 | few | . | 19 | TRBV7-3 | CASSLRPAVAGSHYNEQFF | TGTGCCAGCAGCTTACGTCCGGCCGTAGCAGGGTCTCACTACAATGAGCAGTTCTTC
TRBJ1-2 | . | TRBD1 | 14 | TRBV6-5 | CASSYRTGVGGYTF | TGTGCCAGCAGTTATAGAACAGGGGTGGGCGGCTACACCTTC
TRBJ2-7 | . | . | 16 | TRBV28 | CASSLFGLATAYEQYF | TGTGCCAGCAGTTTATTCGGTCTAGCGACGGCCTACGAGCAGTACTTC
TRBJ2-4 | . | . | 13 | TRBV5-1 | CASSIGEQDIQYF | TGCGCCAGCAGCATAGGGGAGCAAGACATTCAGTACTTC
TRBJ2-3 | . | TRBD2 | 17 | TRBV4-3 | CASSSSTSGTSTDTQYF | TGCGCCAGCAGCTCTTCGACTAGCGGAACTAGCACAGATACGCAGTATTTT
TRBJ2-7 | . | . | 13 | TRBV4-3 | CASSQEDGYEQYF | TGCGCCAGCAGCCAGGAGGACGGCTACGAGCAGTACTTC
TRBJ1-6 | . | TRBD1 | 15 | TRBV5-1 | CASSSAGGRDSPLHF | TGCGCCAGCAGCTCGGCAGGGGGCAGGGATTCACCCCTCCACTTT
TRBJ2-1 | . | . | 14 | TRBV5-6 | CASSFGQFNNEQFF | TGTGCCAGCAGCTTCGGCCAGTTTAACAATGAGCAGTTCTTC
TRBJ2-1 | . | TRBD2 | 16 | TRBV5-1 | CASSLAGLAGNNEQFF | TGCGCCAGCAGCTTGGCGGGACTAGCGGGGAACAATGAGCAGTTCTTC